These 28 T cell receptor beta chains were all obtained from the same sample, sequenced in a study of blood T cell repertoires in COVID-19. Clones were read by immunoSEQ multiplex PCR, and TCRdb kept only the in-frame ones, dropping some. Of 110,000 or so clones in the sample, about 84% were seen once. Sequencing input: peripheral blood. The receptors were gathered from a man in his fifties with acute or convalescent COVID-19.

The rearrangement joins TRBV5-8 to TRBJ2-1; a weak D match, TRBD1 (5 bases). This CDR3 spans 15 amino acids. The germline CDR1 and CDR2 sequences are SGHTS and YDEGEE. V dropped 1 base and J dropped 2 bases, with 10 bases sitting between them. The CDR3 is CASSLQGVPYNEQFF. The CDR3 DNA reads as TGTGCCAGCAGCTTGCAAGGGGTTCCCTACAATGAGCAGTTCTTC.

CDR3 amino acids: CASSLGGVEGNEQFF. Here the CDR3 DNA reads TGCGCCAGCAGCTTGGGTGGGGTAGAGGGCAATGAGCAGTTCTTC. This chain uses TRBV5-1 with TRBJ2-1; a possible D gene is TRBD2 (5 bases). The CDR3 runs 15 residues. Germline V gives CDR1 SGHRS, CDR2 YFSETQ. The V and J ends lost 0 bases and 6 bases respectively, with 13 bases between them.

V usage is TRBV29-1 and J usage is TRBJ2-1; 8 nucleotides match TRBD1. Germline lookup yields CDR1 SQVTM and CDR2 ANQGSEA. The CDR3 totals 15 residues. Unmatched junction bases numbered 13, after V lost 4 bases and J lost 8 bases. The CDR3 protein is CSVAVPDRVYDEQFF. CDR3 DNA: TGCAGCGTTGCAGTTCCGGACAGGGTGTATGATGAGCAGTTCTTC.

This clone was counted a few times. The V gene is TRBV9, the J gene TRBJ1-4, with D possibly TRBD1 on 6 matching bases. Germline CDR1 and CDR2: SGDLS and YYNGEE. Trimming removed 0 bases at V and 4 bases at J, with 7 bases between. The CDR3 extends over 14 amino acids. The CDR3 DNA reads as TGTGCCAGCAGCGTAGGGACAGTTAATGAAAAACTGTTTTTT. Translating gives CASSVGTVNEKLFF.

The gene calls are TRBV6-6 and TRBJ1-4; a weak D match, TRBD1 (6 bases). Germline V gene data show CDR1 as MNHNY and CDR2 as SVGAGI (reference sequence). Trimming took 8 bases from V and 14 from J, leaving 15 bases between them. This CDR3 comprises 11 residues. CDR3 nucleotides: TGTGCCAGCGCAGTGGGGGGGCTGCTGTTTTTT. Amino acid sequence: CASAVGGLLFF.

The rearrangement uses TRBV6-5 and TRBJ2-5; 10 bases agree with TRBD1. The V segment lost 11 bases and the J segment 5 bases; nucleotides outside the gene matches: 14. The CDR3 has 15 amino acids. Germline CDR1 and CDR2: MNHEY and SVGAGI. The CDR3 coding sequence is TGTGCCTTTACGGCTGGGACAGGGGATTTCGAGACCCAGTACTTC. Residues: CAFTAGTGDFETQYF.

The genes are TRBV28 and TRBJ2-7; 9 nucleotides align to TRBD2. With 5 bases clipped from V and 6 bases from J, the junction kept 11 bases outside the gene matches. CDR3 length: 15 residues. The germline CDR1 and CDR2 sequences are MDHEN and SYDVKM. CDR3 in amino acids: CASSARGGGALEQYV. The CDR3 bases are TGTGCCAGCAGTGCCCGGGGCGGGGGGGCCCTCGAGCAGTACGTC.

The CDR3: CASSAGGNRGEGEQYF. The CDR3 DNA reads as TGCGCCAGCAGTGCCGGGGGCAACAGGGGGGAAGGCGAGCAGTACTTC. The rearrangement joins TRBV10-2 to TRBJ2-7; 8 positions agree with TRBD1. CDR3 size: 16 residues. Looked up from germline, CDR1 is WSHSY and CDR2 is SAAADI. Trimming cost V 4 bases and J 6 bases; bases outside gene matches: 14.

This clone showed up just a few times. The chain uses TRBV7-6 and TRBJ1-6; D gene uncertain. Trimming cost V 1 base and J 16 bases, with 17 bases left between them. The CDR3 totals 14 residues. Germline V gene lookup returns CDR1 SGHVS and CDR2 FNYEAQ. CDR3 loop: CASSLGVPRSVLHF. CDR3 bases: TGTGCCAGCAGCTTAGGGGTGCCTAGGTCCGTGCTCCACTTT.

The chain links TRBV11-2 to TRBJ1-6; D call uncertain. The CDR3 covers 15 residues. Trimming took 0 bases from V and 7 from J, leaving 10 bases between them. From germline, CDR1 is SGHAT and CDR2 FQNNGV. CDR3 sequence reads: CASSLEGGVNSPLHF. The DNA for the CDR3 is TGTGCCAGCAGCTTAGAAGGCGGAGTAAATTCACCCCTCCACTTT. Based on the CDR3 plus reference TRBV11-2 and TRBJ1-6, the full variable domain is EAGVAQSPRYKIIEKRQSVAFWCNPISGHATLYWYQQILGQGPKLLIQFQNNGVVDDSQLPKDRFSAERLKGVDSTLKIQPAKLEDSAVYLCASSLEGGVNSPLHFGNGTRLTVT.

V and J are TRBV19 and TRBJ1-6; D ambiguous. Germline CDR1 reads LNHDA; CDR2 reads SQIVND (reference sequence). Trimming removed 7 bases from V and 9 bases from J, with 13 bases in between. CDR3 length: 13 amino acids. In DNA form, the CDR3 reads TGTGCCAGTACCCCACCCGGCGGTTCACCCCTCCACTTT. Translation: CASTPPGGSPLHF.

V and J are TRBV5-1 and TRBJ2-5; 7 bases are a match to TRBD1. CDR3 length: 14 amino acids. Trimming cost V 4 bases and J 2 bases; bases outside gene matches: 5. Germline V gene data show CDR1 as SGHRS and CDR2 as YFSETQ. CDR3 DNA: TGCGCCAGCAGCCCCGGGGACAGTCAAGAGACCCAGTACTTC. As protein: CASSPGDSQETQYF.

The count of this clone is one. The chain recombines TRBV7-3 with TRBJ2-1; no clear D gene. Germline V gene sequence: CDR1 SGHTA, CDR2 FQGTGA. The V end lost 5 bases, the J end lost 3 bases, and 20 bases lay between the germline ends. The CDR3 consists of 17 residues. The CDR3 sequence: CASSPDARSADYNEQFF. For the CDR3, the DNA is TGTGCCAGCAGCCCCGACGCACGATCGGCGGACTACAATGAGCAGTTCTTC. Combining the CDR3 with reference TRBV7-3 and TRBJ2-1 gives the whole variable domain GAGVSQTPSNKVTEKGKYVELRCDPISGHTALYWYRQSLGQGPEFLIYFQGTGAADDSGLPNDRFFAVRPEGSVSTLKIQRTERGDSAVYLCASSPDARSADYNEQFFGPGTRLTVL.

V usage is TRBV5-6 and J usage is TRBJ1-2; D is unclear. The CDR3 loop spans 15 amino acids. Trimming removed 3 bases at V and 8 bases at J, with 20 bases between. From germline, CDR1 is SGHDT and CDR2 YYEEEE. The CDR3 bases are TGTGCCAGCAGCTATCCCTTTTTGGGTAGACTGGGCTACACCTTC. Translating gives CASSYPFLGRLGYTF. Variable domain in full (rest from reference TRBV5-6 and TRBJ1-2): DAGVTQSPTHLIKTRGQQVTLRCSPKSGHDTVSWYQQALGQGPQFIFQYYEEEERQRGNFPDRFSGHQFPNYSSELNVNALLLGDSALYLCASSYPFLGRLGYTFGSGTRLTVV.

In its sample, this clone was seen a few times. This sequence joins TRBV2 and TRBJ2-1; 11 nucleotides agree with TRBD2. Trimming removed 6 bases from V and 10 bases from J; junction bases left unmatched: 11. From germline, CDR1 is SNHLY and CDR2 FYNNEI. This CDR3 contains 15 residues. The CDR3 reads CASRGTSGGIEEQFF. The CDR3 DNA reads as TGTGCCAGCAGGGGGACTAGCGGAGGTATAGAGGAGCAGTTCTTC.

This chain connects TRBV24-1 to TRBJ1-2; maybe TRBD1 (6 bases). Germline loops: CDR1 KGHDR, CDR2 SFDVKD. The CDR3 runs to 16 residues. Trimming took 9 bases from V and 4 from J, leaving 23 bases between them. Here the CDR3 reads CATSPQGQDGRYGYTF. CDR3 nucleotides: TGTGCCACCTCCCCGCAGGGGCAGGATGGTCGCTATGGCTACACCTTC.

There are many counts of this clone. The gene calls are TRBV5-4 and TRBJ2-2, with D perhaps TRBD1 (5 bases). Trimming removed 4 bases at V and 2 bases at J, with 12 bases between. Germline CDR1 SGHNT, CDR2 YYREEE (reference sequence). CDR3 length equals 15 residues. CDR3 bases: TGTGCCAGCAGCCCGGACACGGTTAACACCGGGGAGCTGTTTTTT. Encoded protein: CASSPDTVNTGELFF.

The rearrangement links TRBV27 to TRBJ2-2, with a weak D call TRBD2 (6 bases). The germline V and J ends were trimmed by 3 bases and 5 bases, with 16 bases remaining between them. The CDR3 totals 16 residues. Germline V CDR1 and CDR2: MNHEY, SMNVEV (reference sequence). In nucleotides, the CDR3 is TGTGCCAGCAGTTTGGGGCGGGGCAGGGATACCGGGGAGCTGTTTTTT. Encoded protein: CASSLGRGRDTGELFF.

This clone was recorded once. V usage is TRBV9 and J usage is TRBJ1-6; TRBD1 agrees at 8 bases. This CDR3 is built from 16 residues. J gave up 9 bases and V 2 bases, and 10 bases lay outside the gene matches. Germline CDR1 and CDR2: SGDLS and YYNGEE. The CDR3 reads CASSVGRTGKGSPLHF. DNA for the CDR3: TGTGCCAGCAGCGTCGGCAGGACAGGGAAGGGTTCACCCCTCCACTTT.

This sequence joins TRBV2 and TRBJ1-1, with D maybe TRBD1 (6 bases). The CDR3 spans 14 residues. The V end was cut by 5 bases, the J end by 1 base, with 11 bases between. CDR1 and CDR2 from the germline V gene are SNHLY and FYNNEI. The CDR3 reads CASSYRAGNTEAFF. Written as DNA, the CDR3 is TGTGCCAGCAGTTACAGGGCAGGGAACACTGAAGCTTTCTTT.

The chain uses TRBV9 and TRBJ1-6, with no clear D. The CDR3 runs 17 residues. Germline V CDR1 and CDR2: SGDLS, YYNGEE. Trimming cost V 0 bases and J 0 bases, with 10 bases left between them. The DNA of the CDR3 is TGTGCCAGCAGCGTAGGCCTAGAAAGCTCCTATAATTCACCCCTCCACTTT. Translated, it gives CASSVGLESSYNSPLHF.

Turning to this clone: Sequence at one end of the junction differs from germline and may be a read error. This chain uses TRBV5-1 with TRBJ2-2, with TRBD1 matching over 7 bases. This CDR3 is 16 amino acids long. Germline V gives CDR1 SGHRS, CDR2 YFSETQ. In DNA, the CDR3 is TGCGCCAGCAGCTTGGGTCCAGGGGGTTTAACCGGGGAGCCGTTTTTT. Translation gives CASSLGPGGLTGEPFF.

The chain joins TRBV28 to TRBJ1-2, with TRBD1 identical over 7 bases. Germline CDR1 is MDHEN and CDR2 is SYDVKM. This CDR3 contains 13 residues. Trimming took 4 bases from V and 7 from J; bases not matched to a gene: 6. Written as DNA, the CDR3 is TGTGCCAGCAGTTCGACAGGGTTCACTGGCTACACCTTC. Translation: CASSSTGFTGYTF.

The chain has TRBV3-1 (or the pseudogene TRBV3-2) and TRBJ1-5; D is unresolved. This CDR3 has 14 residues. CDR1 and CDR2 (germline): LGHDT, YNNKEL (reference sequence). V lost 0 bases and J lost 6, with 9 bases in between. As DNA, the CDR3 is TGTGCCAGCAGCCAAGATTGGGGAGGTCAGCCCCAGCATTTT. Its protein product is CASSQDWGGQPQHF.

The chain couples TRBV9 to TRBJ2-1; unclear D gene. Per the germline V gene, CDR1 is SGDLS and CDR2 is YYNGEE. Deletions cut 4 bases from V and 8 bases from J, with 19 bases between. CDR3 length: 15 amino acids. CDR3 DNA sequence: TGTGCCAGCAGCCGGTCCGGTCTTCTCCCCCATGAGCAGTTCTTC. Translation: CASSRSGLLPHEQFF.

The chain has TRBV7-8 and TRBJ2-7; D is unclear. Trimming removed 1 base from V and 6 bases from J, with 10 bases in between. CDR1 is SGHVS, CDR2 FQNEAQ, per germline. The CDR3 consists of 13 residues. The CDR3 is CASSLELASEQYV. CDR3 DNA: TGTGCCAGCAGCTTAGAATTGGCTAGCGAGCAGTACGTC.

CDR3 in amino acids: CASRVGQGAYNEQFF. The CDR3 DNA reads as TGTGCCAGCAGGGTGGGGCAGGGCGCCTACAATGAGCAGTTCTTC. The chain links TRBV2 to TRBJ2-1; D may be TRBD1 (5 bases). Looked up from germline, CDR1 is SNHLY and CDR2 is FYNNEI. V lost 6 bases and J lost 2, with 14 bases in between. The CDR3 sequence is 15 residues long.

This clone was recorded once. This chain uses TRBV5-6 with TRBJ2-7; 9 bases fit TRBD1. The V segment lost 4 bases and the J segment 7 bases; nucleotides outside the gene matches: 12. This CDR3 is built from 15 residues. CDR1 is SGHDT and CDR2 is YYEEEE in the germline V gene. This CDR3 reads CASSAPGQGSGEQYF. The CDR3 DNA follows: TGTGCCAGCAGCGCCCCGGGACAGGGATCAGGGGAGCAGTACTTC.